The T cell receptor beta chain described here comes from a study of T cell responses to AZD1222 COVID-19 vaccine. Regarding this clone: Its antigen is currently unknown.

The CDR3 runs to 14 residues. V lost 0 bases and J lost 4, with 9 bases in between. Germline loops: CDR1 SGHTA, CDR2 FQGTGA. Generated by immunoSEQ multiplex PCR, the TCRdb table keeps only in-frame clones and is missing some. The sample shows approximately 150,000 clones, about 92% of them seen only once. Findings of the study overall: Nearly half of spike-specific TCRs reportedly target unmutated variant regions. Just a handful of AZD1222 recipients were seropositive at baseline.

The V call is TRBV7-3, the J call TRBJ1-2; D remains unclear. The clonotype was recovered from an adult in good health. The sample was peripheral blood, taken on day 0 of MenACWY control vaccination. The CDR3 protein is CASSLTWQSYGYTF. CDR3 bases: TGTGCCAGCAGCTTAACGTGGCAGTCCTATGGCTACACCTTC.